Here is one T cell receptor (beta chain) with its context. This sample stems from a study of blood T cell repertoires in COVID-19. At the level of the study: Whether acute or convalescent, the COVID-19 samples came from the United States, Italy and Spain.

In the source study's methods: How many nucleated cells were present was estimated from reference gene primer amplification. The table came from immunoSEQ multiplex PCR; TCRdb's copy has only in-frame clones and leaves some out. That table supplies the V and J calls and clone size; D and trimming were determined from the DNA. The sample holds 150,000 to 200,000 clones; approximately 79% are singletons and the top ten take more than 4%. Those enrolled, adults aged roughly 18 to 95 years, came from roughly 23 US areas. Cohorts were based on clinical histories the participants reported. The sample consisted of PBMCs or T cells enriched from blood (not recorded which). This receptor was taken from a woman aged 55-70 years with acute COVID-19.

In DNA, the CDR3 is TGTGCCAGCAGCCCCTATGGGCTGAACACTGAAGCTTTCTTT. Translated: CASSPYGLNTEAFF. The chain carries TRBV3-1 (or the pseudogene TRBV3-2) and TRBJ1-1; D gene ambiguous. CDR1 is LGHDT and CDR2 is YNNKEL in the germline V gene (reference sequence). V dropped 4 bases and J dropped 0 bases, with 9 bases sitting between them. The length of the CDR3 is 14 residues.